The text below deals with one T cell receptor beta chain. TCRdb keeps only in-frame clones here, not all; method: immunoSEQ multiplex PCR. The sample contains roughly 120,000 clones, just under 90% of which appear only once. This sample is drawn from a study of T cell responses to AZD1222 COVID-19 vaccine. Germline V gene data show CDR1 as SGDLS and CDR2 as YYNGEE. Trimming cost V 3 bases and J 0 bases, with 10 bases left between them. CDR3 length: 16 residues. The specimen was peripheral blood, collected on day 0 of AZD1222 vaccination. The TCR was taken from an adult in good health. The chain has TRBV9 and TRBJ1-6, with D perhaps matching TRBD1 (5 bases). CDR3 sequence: CASSAGTDSYNSPLHF. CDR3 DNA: TGTGCCAGCAGCGCCGGGACGGACTCCTATAATTCACCCCTCCACTTT.